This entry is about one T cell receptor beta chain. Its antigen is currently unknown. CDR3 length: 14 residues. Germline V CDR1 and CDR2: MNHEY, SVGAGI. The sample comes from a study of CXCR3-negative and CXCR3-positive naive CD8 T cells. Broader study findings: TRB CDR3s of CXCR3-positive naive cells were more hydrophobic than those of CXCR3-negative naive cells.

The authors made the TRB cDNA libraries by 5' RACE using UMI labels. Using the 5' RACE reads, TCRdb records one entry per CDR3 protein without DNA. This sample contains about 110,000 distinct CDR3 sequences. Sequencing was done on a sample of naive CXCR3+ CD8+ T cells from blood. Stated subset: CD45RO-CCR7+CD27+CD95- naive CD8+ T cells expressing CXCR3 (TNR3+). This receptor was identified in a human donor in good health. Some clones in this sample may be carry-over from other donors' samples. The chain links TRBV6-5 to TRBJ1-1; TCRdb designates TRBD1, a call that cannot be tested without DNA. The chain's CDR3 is CASSLGRVNTEAFF.